Listed here are 10 T cell receptor beta chains from one sample, sequenced in a study of Ad26.COV2.S vaccination and SARS-CoV-2 variants. Specified treatment: over 15 received Ad26.COV2.S at low or high dose, single or two shots; about 5 received placebo; per-sample allocation not given. Samples were taken on day 63 after the first vaccine or placebo injection. Assay: immunoSEQ multiplex PCR; the TCRdb copy retains only in-frame clones and omits some. This table holds around 450,000 clones, roughly 87% found once. The source material was peripheral blood, sampled in a trial of Ad26.COV2.S vaccine versus placebo. The source of these receptors is a person aged 18-65 years who received the Ad26.COV2.S COVID-19 vaccine or a placebo.

The V and J genes are TRBV4-3 and TRBJ1-1; D uncertain. V lost 1 base, J lost 0 bases, and 9 bases lay in between. This CDR3 is built from 15 residues. CDR1 is LGHNA and CDR2 is YSLEER in the germline V gene. This chain's CDR3 is CASSQGVWMNTEAFF. CDR3 sequence (DNA): TGCGCCAGCAGCCAAGGGGTGTGGATGAACACTGAAGCTTTCTTT.

The chain is built from TRBV7-2 and TRBJ2-1, with 12 bases matching TRBD2. Germline-derived CDR1 and CDR2 are SGHTA and FQGNSA. The length of the CDR3 is 19 residues. J gave up 4 bases and V 2 bases, and 12 bases lay outside the gene matches. The CDR3 protein is CASSLYYRRTSGVYNEQFF. DNA for the CDR3: TGTGCCAGCAGCTTATACTACCGCCGGACTAGCGGGGTTTACAATGAGCAGTTCTTC.

This chain links TRBV4-1 with TRBJ1-1; 8 bases line up with TRBD1. Per germline, CDR1 MGHRA and CDR2 YSYEKL. The CDR3 is 16 amino acids. The ends lost 0 bases at V and 1 base at J; junction bases unmatched: 4. The CDR3, as DNA: TGCGCCAGCAGCCAAGAGACCGGGACAGGGAACACTGAAGCTTTCTTT. Its translation: CASSQETGTGNTEAFF.

This rearrangement joins TRBV7-8 to TRBJ2-7; TRBD2 matches 11 bases. The trim removed 1 base at V and 7 bases at J, leaving 3 bases unmatched. The CDR3 totals 14 residues. Looked up from germline, CDR1 is SGHVS and CDR2 is FQNEAQ. The CDR3 here is CASSLGLAGGEQYF. CDR3 DNA: TGTGCCAGCAGCTTAGGGCTAGCGGGAGGTGAGCAGTACTTC.

V usage is TRBV25-1 and J usage is TRBJ2-7; no reliable D call. From germline, CDR1 is MGHDK and CDR2 SYGVNS. There are 12 residues in the CDR3. V dropped 3 bases and J dropped 2 bases, with 5 bases sitting between them. The CDR3 sequence: CASSDSPYEQYF. Written as DNA, the CDR3 is TGTGCCAGCAGTGACTCTCCCTACGAGCAGTACTTC.

The rearrangement joins TRBV11-3 to TRBJ2-1; 7 bases are a match to TRBD1. V was clipped by 5 bases and J by 5 bases; unmatched bases: 9. CDR1 is SGHNT, CDR2 YENEEA, per germline. This CDR3 spans 15 amino acids. The chain's CDR3 is CASSRRSGTDNEQFF. CDR3 nucleotide sequence: TGTGCCAGCAGCCGGAGGTCCGGGACAGACAATGAGCAGTTCTTC.

The chain couples TRBV6-2 or TRBV6-3 to TRBJ2-7, with TRBD1 matching 8 bases. The V and J ends lost 2 bases and 3 bases, in that order; junction bases with no gene match: 3. CDR3 size: 14 residues. The V gene's germline CDR1 is MNHEY and CDR2 SVGEGT. This chain's CDR3 is CASSYDRGNYEQYF. The CDR3 DNA reads as TGTGCCAGCAGTTACGACAGGGGAAACTACGAGCAGTACTTC.

The chain recombines TRBV14 with TRBJ2-7; TRBD2 agrees at 11 bases. The V and J ends lost 0 bases and 3 bases, in that order; junction bases with no gene match: 4. The CDR3 consists of 16 residues. The germline V gene encodes CDR1 SGHDN and CDR2 FVKESK. The CDR3 sequence is CASSQDPSGRFYEQYF. CDR3 in DNA: TGTGCCAGCAGCCAAGACCCTAGCGGGAGGTTCTACGAGCAGTACTTC.

Only a few counts were recorded for this clone. J is TRBJ1-6 and V is TRBV27; 9 positions match TRBD1. From germline, CDR1 is MNHEY and CDR2 SMNVEV (reference sequence). V lost 6 bases, J lost 9 bases, and 6 bases stayed unmatched. This CDR3 comprises 14 residues. The CDR3 here is CASRGGQGRSPLHF. The CDR3 region has the DNA TGTGCCAGCAGGGGGGGACAGGGCCGTTCACCCCTCCACTTT.

V and J are TRBV12-2 and TRBJ2-1; the table's D call, TRBD1, was not checked against the DNA. TRBV12-2 is recorded as a pseudogene. The length of the CDR3 is 12 residues. The CDR3 sequence: CASRLEGIEQFF. CDR3 sequence (DNA): TGTGCAAGTCGCTTAGAGGGGATAGAGCAGTTCTTC.